This record covers a single T cell receptor (beta chain). The antigen is not known. This record comes from a study of cytomegalovirus exposure and HLA in healthy donors. For the study at large: The Caucasian-associated ancestry cluster held roughly 78% of 300 to 450 genotyped donors.

The PCR employed 60 Vbeta primers together with 13 Jbeta primers. Sequenced by immunoSEQ multiplex PCR; TCRdb stores in-frame clones only, minus some. This sample has some 65,000 clones, with around 68% found just once. CDR3 length equals 15 residues. Germline-derived CDR1 and CDR2 are KGHSH and LQKENI. V shed 2 bases, J shed 5 bases, and the junction held 8 bases outside the gene matches. Whole-study results and caveats: Later work found that TCR association rates differed between HLA loci; DRB1 had the most and HLA-C the fewest.

Sequencing was done on a sample of PBMCs. This clonotype originated in a woman younger than 45 in good health and CMV-seronegative. The chain couples TRBV18 to TRBJ2-7; 8 bases agree with TRBD1. The CDR3 sequence is CASSPSRTGIHEQYF. The CDR3 nucleotides are TGTGCCAGCTCACCATCTAGGACAGGGATCCACGAGCAGTACTTC.